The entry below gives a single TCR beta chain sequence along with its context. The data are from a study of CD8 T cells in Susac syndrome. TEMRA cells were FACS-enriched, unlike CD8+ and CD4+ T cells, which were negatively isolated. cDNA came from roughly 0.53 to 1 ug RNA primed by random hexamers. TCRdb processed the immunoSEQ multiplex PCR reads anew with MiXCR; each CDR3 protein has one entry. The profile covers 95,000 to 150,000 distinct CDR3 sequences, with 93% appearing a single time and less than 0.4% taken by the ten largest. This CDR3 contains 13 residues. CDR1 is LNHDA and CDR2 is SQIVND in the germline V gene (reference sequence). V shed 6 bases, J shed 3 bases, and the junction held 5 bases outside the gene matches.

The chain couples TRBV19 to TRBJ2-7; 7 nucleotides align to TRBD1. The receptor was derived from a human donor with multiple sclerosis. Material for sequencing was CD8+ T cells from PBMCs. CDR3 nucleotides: TGTGCCAGTAGCCGACAGGGCGGCTACGAGCAGTACGTC. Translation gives CASSRQGGYEQYV.